The present T cell receptor (beta chain) was sequenced within a study of shared clonotypes between healthy human individuals. Repertoires were generated with immunoSEQ multiplex PCR, while TCRdb's copy carries only in-frame clones and drops some. In the table there are approximately 1.1 million clones, about four fifths of which are singletons. The CDR3 contains 16 residues. Trimming left V 0 bases short and J 7 bases short, with 20 bases between. Germline CDR1 SGHRS, CDR2 YFSETQ. Splitting the CD4+ cells yielded a CD45RA+ naive subset and a CD45RA-negative memory subset. Turning to this clone: No antigen is known for it.

Whole-study results and caveats: In a few donors, around 5.5% of naive CD4 clonotypes appeared in common. Unshared clonotypes carried lower generation probabilities than those common to all four donors.

The specimen was memory CD4+ T cells from PBMCs. Subset given: CD45RA-negative fraction. The receptor's source is a man aged 18 to 29 in good health. Some clones in this sample may be carry-over from other donors' samples. V is TRBV5-1 and J is TRBJ2-7, with a tentative D call TRBD2 (5 bases). The CDR3 here is CASSLAGLRPKREQYF. The CDR3 DNA reads TGCGCCAGCAGCTTGGCCGGTTTGAGACCAAAGCGGGAGCAGTACTTC.